This TCR beta chain originates from a study of blood T cell repertoires in COVID-19. Turning to the study itself: Samples came from the United States, Italy and Spain, spanning acute and convalescent COVID-19. Sources were T cells, B-cell-depleted T cells, or PBMCs; the material itself was cDNA or gDNA.

Per germline, CDR1 MGHRA and CDR2 YSYEKL. This CDR3 has 15 amino acids. With V trimmed by 4 bases and J by 10 bases, 9 bases remained unmatched. Per the study methods: Amplification from reference gene primers served as the basis for estimated nucleated cell counts. Libraries were prepared by immunoSEQ multiplex PCR; TCRdb keeps only in-frame clonotypes and omits some of them. V, J and clone size are taken as reported in that table, and D and trimming were inferred from the DNA itself. The repertoire has about 220,000 clones, about 86% of them found once; the top ten carry approximately 2.5%. This sequence was found in a woman between 55 and 75 years old with acute or convalescent COVID-19. The chain is built from TRBV4-1 and TRBJ1-6, with 8 positions matching TRBD1. Sequenced material: peripheral blood. The CDR3 protein is CASSPLGQGGSPLHF. The DNA of the CDR3 is TGCGCCAGCAGCCCCCTAGGACAGGGCGGATCACCCCTCCACTTT.